The present T cell receptor (beta chain) was sequenced within a study of shared clonotypes between healthy human individuals. With V trimmed by 6 bases and J by 10 bases, 14 bases remained unmatched. The CDR3 covers 15 residues. Germline assignment: CDR1 MDHEN and CDR2 SYDVKM. Using immunoSEQ multiplex PCR, the repertoire was profiled, and TCRdb retains in-frame clones only, with some absent. Here the sample spans hundreds of thousands of clones, less than 85% being singletons. The sequence was obtained from a woman in her thirties in good health. This chain connects TRBV28 to TRBJ1-1, with TRBD1 identical over 10 bases. The sample taken for sequencing was memory CD4+ T cells sorted from blood. The subset is: CD45RA-negative fraction. The CDR3 DNA reads as TGTGCCAGCAGACCCTCGAGGAGGGACAGGGGTTCAGCTTTCTTT. This encodes CASRPSRRDRGSAFF.